This T cell receptor beta chain was sequenced during a study of regulatory T cells in long-lasting Graves disease (dated by TCRdb to the early 2020s). The study in broad terms: In the newly diagnosed Graves' disease group, patients had been taking antithyroid drugs for less than 3 months. This study used TCR sequencing and RNA sequencing of peripheral blood to compare persistent Graves' disease patients against newly diagnosed Graves' disease patients. The study took place in China and was registered as a clinical trial. A total of around 35 samples were covered by TCR sequencing, comprising around 13 persistent and approximately 20 newly diagnosed Graves' disease patients.

Germline trimming: 5 bases from V, 10 bases from J; junction bases outside gene matches: 3. The CDR3, cysteine through phenylalanine, is 13 amino acids long. Left in the record is the CDR3 DNA by itself, 39 bases read in frame from the first base. This clonotype showed up many times. This receptor's antigen is unknown. Base qualities are missing; no much larger clone stands one base away. Findings and caveats that apply to the study as a whole: Sequencing and analysis were restricted to the TCR beta chain. Persistent Graves' disease patients showed lower TCR Shannon entropy and fewer highly expanded clones than newly diagnosed patients, suggesting clonal expansion. Persistent patients shared more public clonotypes among themselves (more than 2,500) than newly diagnosed patients did (approximately 900). TRBV28, TRBJ1-2 and TRBJ2-5 were preferentially used in persistent disease, while TRBV20-1 and TRBJ2-1 were favored in newly diagnosed disease. The study examined only peripheral blood because the primary lesion, thyroid tissue, could not be accessed. The authors acknowledged the small sample size as a limitation that may reduce accuracy.

The time point label here, explained by the study, means: newly diagnosed GD, antithyroid drugs for less than 3 months. For both TCR sequencing and RNA sequencing, RNA was extracted from PBMCs using TRIzol. Graves' disease was diagnosed according to American Thyroid Association guidelines. Patients were recruited from an endocrinology department in Xi'an, China. From each patient, 7.5 to 9.5 milliliters of peripheral blood was collected into an EDTA anticoagulant tube. PBMCs were isolated by Ficoll Paque Plus density gradient separation without further T cell sorting. An Agilent 2100 Bioanalyzer and agarose gel were used to check RNA quality, while a NanoDrop 2000 measured RNA concentration. Libraries were made using multiplex PCR. The sequencing machine was an Illumina HiSeq 4000. iRepertoire HTBI primers and Arm-PCR amplification of CDR3 regions were used to construct TCR beta libraries. Before sequencing, the PCR products underwent gel purification. In the paper's pipeline: Gene usage analysis of CDR3 amino acid clonotypes used the 60 to 75 TRBV and 14 to 15 TRBJ segments found across samples. Filtered high-quality paired reads were merged into contigs using COPE and FqMerger. BLAST was used to align contigs to the IMGT TRBV, TRBD and TRBJ reference genes, and CDR3 was defined following IMGT. Clonotypes above 0.1% frequency were classified as highly expanded clones. Repertoire diversity was measured by Shannon entropy, and V-J evenness by the Gini coefficient. Public clonotypes were defined as clonotypes shared by more than one individual. Using fastp trimming at Q25 and MiXCR clonotype assembly, TCRdb reanalyzed the public sequencing data and kept in-frame beta chains. Each entry is one CDR3 protein sequence, shown with its most common DNA and genes. The V and J calls were determined by TCRdb, not by the authors. The sample table holds some 250,000 distinct CDR3 sequences, of which roughly 18% were seen once. The ten largest make up about 14% of the sample.

In addition, the sample was reused for a study of T cells in Graves' hyperthyroidism and ophthalmopathy. As described in the second report: Stable Graves' hyperthyroidism was defined as no progression to ophthalmopathy during 18 months of follow-up. The hyperthyroidism patients were between 18 and 65 years old and newly diagnosed, with a disease duration of less than 2 months. Any patient with an uncontrolled infection, another autoimmune disease, pregnancy or lactation was excluded. Diagnoses were based on clinical symptoms, serum thyroxine and TRAb, thyroid ultrasound and orbital computed tomography. The TCR CDR3 was subjected to a first round of RT-PCR using the HTBI primer set and the Qiagen OneStep RT-PCR kit. Most expanded thyroid clonotypes (frequency above 0.001) were also found in blood, which suggests that blood repertoires may mirror thyroid immune responses. In cross-validation, a model built on a 13 V-J signature told ophthalmopathy apart from stable hyperthyroidism with about 90% sensitivity and approximately 84% specificity, and in testing the same model reached 80%/75%. In validation, the model predicted progression to ophthalmopathy a median of 6.5 months before onset, with about 70% sensitivity and about 72% specificity. To identify distinguishing TCR V-J signatures, a discovery cohort of roughly 100 patients was used, comprising some 45 with Graves' ophthalmopathy and some 57 with stable Graves' hyperthyroidism. Prospective prediction of ophthalmopathy was tested in an independent validation cohort consisting of roughly 20 hyperthyroidism patients and 17 patients who later progressed to ophthalmopathy. The roughly 90 discovery patients were divided at random into training and test sets in a 7:3 ratio. Thyroid tissue and blood T-cell repertoires from roughly 6 Graves' hyperthyroidism patients were also compared in the study. Once sampling was done, hyperthyroidism patients were given methimazole at a starting dose of 30 mg daily, whereas ophthalmopathy patients were given high-dose intravenous methylprednisolone. A second multiplex PCR round built the libraries, followed by size selection and purification. Sequencing of the libraries was done on an Illumina HiSeq2000 using paired-end 100 bp reads. SOAPnuke was used to process the raw data, with reads discarded if the reads contained adapters or uncalled bases, had a mean Phred below 15, or lacked an exact constant-primer or identifier match. High-quality paired reads were merged using COPE v1.2.5, and each unique nucleotide sequence was defined as a clonotype. MiTCR v1.1 was used to align the clonotypes against IMGT TRBV, TRBD and TRBJ reference segments. The analysis was restricted to V-J combinations with a frequency above 0.0001, which together covered about 99% of the repertoires. The TCS score was defined as the ratio of F50 (clonal expansion) to E x V (chaos), calculated using BLOSUM62-based TCRdist between CDR3 peptides within each V-J. Welch's t-statistics and random forest reduced 450 to 600 V-J features to roughly 13, which were used in a naive Bayes classifier (R e1071). No statistical method was used to fix the sample size in advance, and group allocation was not hidden from the investigators. The paper describes TCR Vbeta CDR3 sequencing of 135 peripheral blood samples, made up of around 41 ophthalmopathy patients, 70 to 75 hyperthyroidism patients and some 17 progressor patients.

The receptor chain draws on TRBV12-3 or TRBV12-4 and TRBJ1-4; TRBD1 lines up with 11 middle nucleotides. This sequence was found in a woman in her twenties or thirties with Graves disease. Donor details come from another sample of the same person, matched by shared clones. The sample in question was peripheral blood mononuclear cells (PBMCs), obtained at new diagnosis, from a patient treated with antithyroid drugs. The DNA reads TGTGCCAGCAGTGGACAGGGGGCAGGAAAACTGTTTTTT. It encodes CASSGQGAGKLFF.